Detailed here is one T cell receptor (beta chain). TCRdb analysed the RT-PCR reads with MiXCR anew, one entry per CDR3 protein. The table records approximately 430,000 distinct CDR3 sequences, 16% of them present only once. This sample is part of a study of patients and donors after allogeneic stem cell transplantation. The CDR3 has 14 residues. V lost 0 bases to trimming and J lost 7 bases, with 15 bases between them. CDR1 and CDR2 (germline): DFQATT, SNEGSKA (reference sequence). This sequence originates from a human donor who was either an allogeneic HSCT recipient or a stem cell or donor lymphocyte infusion donor (not recorded which). It is not recorded whose cells these are; they may come from a transplant donor. Sequenced input: blood, either unsorted or a sorted T cell fraction (not recorded which). The chain combines TRBV20-1 with TRBJ1-1, with a possible D match to TRBD1 (5 bases). The CDR3 DNA sequence: TGCAGTGCTAGAGATAGGGCGGGGCGGGGTGAAGCTTTCTTT. This codes for CSARDRAGRGEAFF.